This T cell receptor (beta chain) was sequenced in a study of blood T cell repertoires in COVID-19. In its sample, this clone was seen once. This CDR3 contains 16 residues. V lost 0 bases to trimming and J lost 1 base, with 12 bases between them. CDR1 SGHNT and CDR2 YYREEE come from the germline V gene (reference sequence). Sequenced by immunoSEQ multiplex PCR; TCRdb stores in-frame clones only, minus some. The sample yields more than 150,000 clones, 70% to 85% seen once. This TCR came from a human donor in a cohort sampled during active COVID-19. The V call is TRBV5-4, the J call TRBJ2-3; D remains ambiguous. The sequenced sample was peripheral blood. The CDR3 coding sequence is TGTGCCAGCAGCTTGGAGTCCTCAATAGGCACAGATACGCAGTATTTT. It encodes CASSLESSIGTDTQYF.